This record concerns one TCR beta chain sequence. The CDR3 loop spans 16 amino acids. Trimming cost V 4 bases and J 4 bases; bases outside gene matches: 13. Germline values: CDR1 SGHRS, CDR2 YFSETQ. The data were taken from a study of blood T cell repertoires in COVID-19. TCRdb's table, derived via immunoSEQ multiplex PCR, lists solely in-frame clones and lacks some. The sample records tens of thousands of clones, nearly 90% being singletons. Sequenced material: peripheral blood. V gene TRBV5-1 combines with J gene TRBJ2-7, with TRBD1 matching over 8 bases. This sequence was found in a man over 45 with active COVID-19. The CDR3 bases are TGCGCCAGCAGCCCCGATGTCAGGGGGCGACCTTACGAGCAGTACTTC. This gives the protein CASSPDVRGRPYEQYF.